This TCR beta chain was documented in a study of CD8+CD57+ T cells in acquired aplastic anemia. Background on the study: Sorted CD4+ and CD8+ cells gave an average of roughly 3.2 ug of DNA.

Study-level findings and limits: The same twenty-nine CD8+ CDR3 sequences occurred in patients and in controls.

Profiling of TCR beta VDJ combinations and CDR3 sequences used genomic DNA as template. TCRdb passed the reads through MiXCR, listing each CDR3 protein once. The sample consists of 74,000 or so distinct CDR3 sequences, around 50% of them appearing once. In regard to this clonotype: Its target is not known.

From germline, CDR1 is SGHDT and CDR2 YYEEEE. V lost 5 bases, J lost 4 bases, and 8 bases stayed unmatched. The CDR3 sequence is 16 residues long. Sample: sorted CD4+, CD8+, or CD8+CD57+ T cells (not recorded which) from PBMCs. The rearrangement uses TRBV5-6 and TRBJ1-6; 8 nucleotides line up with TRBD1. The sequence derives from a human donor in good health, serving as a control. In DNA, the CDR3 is TGTGCCAGCAGGTCCGGGACAGGAAGTTATAATTCACCCCTCCACTTT. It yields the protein CASRSGTGSYNSPLHF.